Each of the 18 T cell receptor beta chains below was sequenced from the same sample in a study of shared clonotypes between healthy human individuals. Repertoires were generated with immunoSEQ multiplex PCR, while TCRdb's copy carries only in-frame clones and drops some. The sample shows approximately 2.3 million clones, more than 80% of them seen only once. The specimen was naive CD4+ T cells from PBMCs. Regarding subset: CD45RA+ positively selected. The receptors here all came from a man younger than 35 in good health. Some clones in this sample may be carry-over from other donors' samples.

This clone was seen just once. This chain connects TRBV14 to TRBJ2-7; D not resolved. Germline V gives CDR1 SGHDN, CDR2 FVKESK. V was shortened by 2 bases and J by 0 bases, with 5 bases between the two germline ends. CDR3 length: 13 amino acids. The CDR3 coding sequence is TGTGCCAGCAGCCAACTAAGCTCCTACGAGCAGTACTTC. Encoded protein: CASSQLSSYEQYF.

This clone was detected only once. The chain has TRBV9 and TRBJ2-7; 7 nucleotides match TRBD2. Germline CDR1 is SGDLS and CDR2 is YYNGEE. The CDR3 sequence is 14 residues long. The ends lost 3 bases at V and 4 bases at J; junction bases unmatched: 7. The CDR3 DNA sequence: TGTGCCAGCAGCGCGGTTTCTAGCGGATACGAGCAGTACTTC. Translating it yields CASSAVSSGYEQYF.

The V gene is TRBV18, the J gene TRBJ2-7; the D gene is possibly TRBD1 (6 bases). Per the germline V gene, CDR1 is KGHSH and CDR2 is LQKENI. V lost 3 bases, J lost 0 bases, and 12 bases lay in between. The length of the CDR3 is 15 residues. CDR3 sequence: CASSPPGHGSYEQYF. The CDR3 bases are TGTGCCAGCTCACCGCCGGGACACGGCTCCTACGAGCAGTACTTC.

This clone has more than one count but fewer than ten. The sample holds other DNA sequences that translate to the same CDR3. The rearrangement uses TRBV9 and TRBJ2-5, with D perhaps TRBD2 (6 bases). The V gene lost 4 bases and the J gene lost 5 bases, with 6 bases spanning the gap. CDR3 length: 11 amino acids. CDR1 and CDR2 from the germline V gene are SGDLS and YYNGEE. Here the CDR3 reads CASSRGETQYF. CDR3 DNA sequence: TGTGCCAGCAGCCGGGGGGAGACCCAGTACTTC.

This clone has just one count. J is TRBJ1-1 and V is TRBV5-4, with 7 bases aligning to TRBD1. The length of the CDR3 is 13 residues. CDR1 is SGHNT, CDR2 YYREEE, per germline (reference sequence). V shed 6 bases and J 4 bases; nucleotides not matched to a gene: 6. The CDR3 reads CASNRQGSTEAFF. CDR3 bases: TGTGCCAGCAACAGACAGGGTTCCACTGAAGCTTTCTTT. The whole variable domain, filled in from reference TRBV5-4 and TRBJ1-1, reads ETGVTQSPTHLIKTRGQQVTLRCSSQSGHNTVSWYQQALGQGPQFIFQYYREEENGRGNFPPRFSGLQFPNYSSELNVNALELDDSALYLCASNRQGSTEAFFGQGTRLTVV.

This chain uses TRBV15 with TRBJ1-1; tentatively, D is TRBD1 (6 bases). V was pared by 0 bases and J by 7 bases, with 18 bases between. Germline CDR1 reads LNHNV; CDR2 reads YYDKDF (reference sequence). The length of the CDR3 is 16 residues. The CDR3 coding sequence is TGTGCCACCAGCAGAGACTACGGGGGGCCGTGGAGTGAAGCTTTCTTT. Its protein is CATSRDYGGPWSEAFF.

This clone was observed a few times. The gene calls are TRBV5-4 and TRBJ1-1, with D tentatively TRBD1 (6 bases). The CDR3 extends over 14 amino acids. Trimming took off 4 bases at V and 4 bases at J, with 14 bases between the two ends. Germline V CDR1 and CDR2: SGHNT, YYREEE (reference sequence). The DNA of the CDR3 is TGTGCCAGCAGCCTAGGGGGGGTGATCACTGAAGCTTTCTTT. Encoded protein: CASSLGGVITEAFF.

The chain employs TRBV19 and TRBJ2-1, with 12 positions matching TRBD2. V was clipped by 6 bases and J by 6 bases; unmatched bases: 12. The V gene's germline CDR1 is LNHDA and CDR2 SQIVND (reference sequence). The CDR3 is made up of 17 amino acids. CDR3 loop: CASSITPRTSGINEQFF. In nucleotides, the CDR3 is TGTGCCAGTAGCATAACACCCCGGACTAGCGGGATCAATGAGCAGTTCTTC.

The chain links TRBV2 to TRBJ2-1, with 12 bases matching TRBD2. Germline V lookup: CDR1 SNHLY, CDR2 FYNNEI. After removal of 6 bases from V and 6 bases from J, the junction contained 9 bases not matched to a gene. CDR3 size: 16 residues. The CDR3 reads CASRSFLAGGGNEQFF. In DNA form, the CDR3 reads TGTGCCAGCAGATCCTTCCTAGCGGGAGGGGGCAATGAGCAGTTCTTC.

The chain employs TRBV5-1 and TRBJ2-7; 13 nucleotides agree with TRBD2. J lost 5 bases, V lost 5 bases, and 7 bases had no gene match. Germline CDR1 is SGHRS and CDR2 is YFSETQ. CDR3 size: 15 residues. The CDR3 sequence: CASRLGTSGTHEQYF. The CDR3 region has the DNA TGCGCCAGCAGGCTCGGGACTAGCGGGACCCACGAGCAGTACTTC.

The DNA of the CDR3 is TGTGCCAGCAGCTTAGGAGCAGGGGGTTTGTGGGAGACCCAGTACTTC. This codes for CASSLGAGGLWETQYF. This rearrangement joins TRBV7-2 to TRBJ2-5, with TRBD1 matching 7 bases. CDR3 length: 16 residues. Germline V gene sequence: CDR1 SGHTA, CDR2 FQGNSA. V lost 1 base, J lost 5 bases, and 10 bases stayed unmatched.

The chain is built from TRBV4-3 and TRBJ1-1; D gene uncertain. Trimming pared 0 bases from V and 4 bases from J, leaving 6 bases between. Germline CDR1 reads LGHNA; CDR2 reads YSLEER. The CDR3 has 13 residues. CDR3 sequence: CASSQDRITEAFF. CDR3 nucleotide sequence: TGCGCCAGCAGCCAAGATCGGATCACTGAAGCTTTCTTT.

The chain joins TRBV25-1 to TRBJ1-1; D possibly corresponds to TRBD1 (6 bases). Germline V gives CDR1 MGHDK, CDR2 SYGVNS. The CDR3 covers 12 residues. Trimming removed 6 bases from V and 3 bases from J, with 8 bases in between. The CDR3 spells CASRGGHTEAFF. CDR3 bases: TGTGCCAGCAGGGGGGGCCACACTGAAGCTTTCTTT.

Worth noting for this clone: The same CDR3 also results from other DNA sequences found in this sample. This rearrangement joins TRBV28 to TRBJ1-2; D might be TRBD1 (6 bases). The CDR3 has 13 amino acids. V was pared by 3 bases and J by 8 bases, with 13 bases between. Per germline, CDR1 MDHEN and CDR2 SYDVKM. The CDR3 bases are TGTGCCAGCAGTTTGCAGGGGAATTACGGCTACACCTTC. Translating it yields CASSLQGNYGYTF.

The CDR3 nucleotides are TGCGCCAGCAGCTCCGGGACAGGGGCAACCTACGAGCAGTACTTC. This translates into CASSSGTGATYEQYF. The gene calls are TRBV5-1 and TRBJ2-7; TRBD1 aligns across 10 bases. Per the germline V gene, CDR1 is SGHRS and CDR2 is YFSETQ. V lost 3 bases, J lost 2 bases, and 5 bases stayed unmatched. This CDR3 has 15 residues.

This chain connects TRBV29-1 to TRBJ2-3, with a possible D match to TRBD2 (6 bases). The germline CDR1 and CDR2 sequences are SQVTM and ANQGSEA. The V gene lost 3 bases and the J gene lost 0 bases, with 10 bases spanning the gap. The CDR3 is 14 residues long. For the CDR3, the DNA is TGCAGCGTTGATTTCGGGGGAAGCACAGATACGCAGTATTTT. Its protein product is CSVDFGGSTDTQYF.

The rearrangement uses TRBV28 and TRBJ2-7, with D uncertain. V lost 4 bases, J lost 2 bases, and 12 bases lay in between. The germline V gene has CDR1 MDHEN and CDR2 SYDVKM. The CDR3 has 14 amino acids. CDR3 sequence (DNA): TGTGCCAGCAGTTCCCCGGGCGGAGCCTACGAGCAGTACTTC. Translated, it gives CASSSPGGAYEQYF.

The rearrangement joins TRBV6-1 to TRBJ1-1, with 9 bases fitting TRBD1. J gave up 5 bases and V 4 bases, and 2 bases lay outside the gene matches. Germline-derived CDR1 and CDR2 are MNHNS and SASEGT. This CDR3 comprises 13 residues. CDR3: CASSGTGETEAFF. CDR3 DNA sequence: TGTGCCAGCAGTGGGACAGGGGAAACTGAAGCTTTCTTT.